This T cell receptor (beta chain) appears in the sequencing data of a study of blood T cells in healthy people across ages. Then a second PCR, running roughly 6 to 12 cycles, was carried out with a sample-barcoded 5' primer and a J-beta primer mix. With 12 random nucleotides, a template-switch adaptor tagged each individual cDNA molecule. TCRdb re-derived calls from the 5' RACE reads in MiXCR, one entry per CDR3 protein. The repertoire holds 800,000 or so distinct CDR3 sequences, around 25% seen once, with under 4% in the top ten. Trimming shortened V by 2 bases and J by 4 bases, and 14 bases separated the two germline ends. Germline CDR1 SQVTM, CDR2 ANQGSEA. There are 14 residues in the CDR3. Study-wide points: The fall in TCR beta diversity per million T cells was roughly linear with age.

In this sample, this clonotype turned up a few times. Its antigen is currently unknown. This sample was also put to use in a study of T cells of mothers and their children. From that study: All extracted RNA went into cDNA synthesis, 1.5 ug per 15 ul.

The material sequenced was blood. The origin of this receptor is a boy younger than 18 in good health. This rearrangement joins TRBV29-1 to TRBJ1-1; no firm D call. This CDR3 reads CSVENRGRTTEAFF. The DNA of the CDR3 is TGCAGCGTTGAAAATCGAGGGCGGACCACTGAAGCTTTCTTT.